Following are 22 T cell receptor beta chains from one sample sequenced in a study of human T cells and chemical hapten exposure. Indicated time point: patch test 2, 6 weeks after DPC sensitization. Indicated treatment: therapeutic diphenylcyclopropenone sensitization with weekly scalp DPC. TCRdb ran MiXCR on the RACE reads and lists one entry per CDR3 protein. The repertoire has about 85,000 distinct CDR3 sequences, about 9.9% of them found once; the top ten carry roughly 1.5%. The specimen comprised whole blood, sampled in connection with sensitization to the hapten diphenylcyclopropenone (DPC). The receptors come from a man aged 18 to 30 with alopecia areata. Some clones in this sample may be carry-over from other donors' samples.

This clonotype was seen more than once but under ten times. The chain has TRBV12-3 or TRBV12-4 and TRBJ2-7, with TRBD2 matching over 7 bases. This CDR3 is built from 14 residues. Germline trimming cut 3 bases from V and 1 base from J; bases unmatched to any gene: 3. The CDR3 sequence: CASSFGGFSYEQYF. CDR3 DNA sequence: TGTGCCAGCAGTTTCGGGGGGTTTTCCTACGAGCAGTACTTC.

Written as DNA, the CDR3 is TGTGCCAGCAGCTTAGGCTTCGGGAGACTCTCTGGAAACACCATATATTTT. It translates to CASSLGFGRLSGNTIYF. The rearrangement joins TRBV11-2 to TRBJ1-3; D uncertain. The V end was cut by 1 base, the J end by 0 bases, with 13 bases between. The CDR3 extends over 17 amino acids. The germline V gene has CDR1 SGHAT and CDR2 FQNNGV. Filled out from reference TRBV11-2 and TRBJ1-3, the complete variable domain reads EAGVAQSPRYKIIEKRQSVAFWCNPISGHATLYWYQQILGQGPKLLIQFQNNGVVDDSQLPKDRFSAERLKGVDSTLKIQPAKLEDSAVYLCASSLGFGRLSGNTIYFGEGSWLTVV.

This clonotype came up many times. CDR3 sequence (DNA): TGTGCCAGCAGCCCCTCCCTAGCGGGGGAGGGAGGCATTCAGTACTTC. It is translated as CASSPSLAGEGGIQYF. The chain recombines TRBV7-7 with TRBJ2-4, with 10 bases aligning to TRBD2. Germline assignment: CDR1 SSHAT and CDR2 FNYEAQ (reference sequence). The CDR3 consists of 16 residues. The J segment lost 9 bases and the V segment lost 5 bases, leaving 13 bases of the junction unmatched.

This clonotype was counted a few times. CDR3 amino acids: CASSKELNQPQHF. The CDR3 nucleotides are TGTGCCAGCTCCAAAGAGCTGAATCAGCCCCAGCATTTT. The V call is TRBV14, the J call TRBJ1-5, with no clear D. The ends were cut back, 8 bases at V and 4 bases at J, with 12 bases in the middle. Germline CDR1 and CDR2: SGHDN and FVKESK. This CDR3 contains 13 residues.

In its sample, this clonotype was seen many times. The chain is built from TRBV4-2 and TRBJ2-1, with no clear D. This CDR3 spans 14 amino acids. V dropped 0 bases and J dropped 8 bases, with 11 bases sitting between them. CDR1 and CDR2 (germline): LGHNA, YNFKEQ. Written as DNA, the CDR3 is TGTGCCAGCAGCCAAGATCTGGAATACGATGAGCAGTTCTTC. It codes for CASSQDLEYDEQFF.

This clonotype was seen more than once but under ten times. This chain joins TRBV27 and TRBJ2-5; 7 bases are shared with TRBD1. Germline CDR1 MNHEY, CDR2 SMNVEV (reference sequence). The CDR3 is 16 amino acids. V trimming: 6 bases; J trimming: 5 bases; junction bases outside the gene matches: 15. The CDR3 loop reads CASRVTGDTTLETQYF. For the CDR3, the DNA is TGTGCCAGCAGAGTAACAGGGGATACAACGTTGGAGACCCAGTACTTC.

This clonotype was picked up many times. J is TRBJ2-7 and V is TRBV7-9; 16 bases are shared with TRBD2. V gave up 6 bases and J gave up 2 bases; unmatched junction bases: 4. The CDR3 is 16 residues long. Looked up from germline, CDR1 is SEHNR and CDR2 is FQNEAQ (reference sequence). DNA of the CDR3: TGTGCCAGCAGAACCGGGACTAGCGGGGGGGCCTACGAGCAGTACTTC. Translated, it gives CASRTGTSGGAYEQYF.

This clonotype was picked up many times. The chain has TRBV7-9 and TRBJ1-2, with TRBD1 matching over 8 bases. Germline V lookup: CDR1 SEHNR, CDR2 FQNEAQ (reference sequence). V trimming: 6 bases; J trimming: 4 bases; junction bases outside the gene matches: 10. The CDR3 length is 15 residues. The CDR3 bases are TGTGCCAGCAGTTCAGACAGGGGACTTCTCTATGGCTACACCTTC. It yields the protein CASSSDRGLLYGYTF.

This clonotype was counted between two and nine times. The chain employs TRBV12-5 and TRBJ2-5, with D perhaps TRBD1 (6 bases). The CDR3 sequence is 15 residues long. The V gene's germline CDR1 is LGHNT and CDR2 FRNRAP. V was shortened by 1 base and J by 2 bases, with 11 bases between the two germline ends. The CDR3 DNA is TGTGCTAGTGGTTTGGGAACGGACAGTCAAGAGACCCAGTACTTC. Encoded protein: CASGLGTDSQETQYF. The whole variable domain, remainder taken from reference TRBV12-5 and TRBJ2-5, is DARVTQTPRHKVTEMGQEVTMRCQPILGHNTVFWYRQTMMQGLELLAYFRNRAPLDDSGMPKDRFSAEMPDATLATLKIQPSEPRDSAVYFCASGLGTDSQETQYFGPGTRLLVL.

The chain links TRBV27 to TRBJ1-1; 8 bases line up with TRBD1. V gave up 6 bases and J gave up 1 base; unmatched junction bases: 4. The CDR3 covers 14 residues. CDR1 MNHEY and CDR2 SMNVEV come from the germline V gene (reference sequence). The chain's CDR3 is CASRIGQGNTEAFF. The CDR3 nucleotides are TGTGCCAGCAGAATAGGACAGGGGAACACTGAAGCTTTCTTT.

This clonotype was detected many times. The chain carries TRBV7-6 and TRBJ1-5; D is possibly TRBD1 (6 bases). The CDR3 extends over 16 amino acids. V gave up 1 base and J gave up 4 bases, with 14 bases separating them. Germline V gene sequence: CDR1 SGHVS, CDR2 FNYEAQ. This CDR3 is CASSLESGTWNQPQHF. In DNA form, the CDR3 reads TGTGCCAGCAGCTTAGAGAGCGGGACATGGAATCAGCCCCAGCATTTT.

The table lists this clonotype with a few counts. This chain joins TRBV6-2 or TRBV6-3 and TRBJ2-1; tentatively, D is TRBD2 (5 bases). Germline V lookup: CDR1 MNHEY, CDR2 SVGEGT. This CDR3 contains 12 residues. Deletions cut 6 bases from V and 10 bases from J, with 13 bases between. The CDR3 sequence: CASSVVIAEQFF. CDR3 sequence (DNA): TGTGCCAGCAGCGTCGTCATAGCGGAGCAGTTCTTC.

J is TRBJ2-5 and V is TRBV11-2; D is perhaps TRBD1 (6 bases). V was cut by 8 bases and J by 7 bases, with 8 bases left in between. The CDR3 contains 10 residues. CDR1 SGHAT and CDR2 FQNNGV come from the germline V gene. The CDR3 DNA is TGTGCCAGCGGACAGCCGACCCAGTACTTC. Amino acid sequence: CASGQPTQYF.

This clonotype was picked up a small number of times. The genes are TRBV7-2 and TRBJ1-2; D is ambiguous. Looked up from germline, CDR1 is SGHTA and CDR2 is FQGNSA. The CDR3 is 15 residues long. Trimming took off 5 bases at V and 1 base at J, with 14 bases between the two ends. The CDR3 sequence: CASSPAVGYNYGYTF. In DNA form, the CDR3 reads TGTGCCAGCAGCCCCGCCGTCGGTTATAACTATGGCTACACCTTC.

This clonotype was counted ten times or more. CDR3 sequence (DNA): TGCAGTGCTAGAGATTTTTCGGGACTTGGAGAGACCCAGTACTTC. Protein sequence: CSARDFSGLGETQYF. V usage is TRBV20-1 and J usage is TRBJ2-5; perhaps TRBD2 as D (6 bases). V lost 0 bases and J lost 4, with 15 bases in between. CDR3 size: 15 residues. Germline V gene data show CDR1 as DFQATT and CDR2 as SNEGSKA (reference sequence).

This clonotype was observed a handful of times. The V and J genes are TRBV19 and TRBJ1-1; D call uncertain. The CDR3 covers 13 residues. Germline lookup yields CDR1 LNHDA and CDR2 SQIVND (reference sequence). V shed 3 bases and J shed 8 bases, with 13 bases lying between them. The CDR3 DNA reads TGTGCCAGTAGTATCGAAGGTCGGAGCGAAGCTTTCTTT. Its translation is CASSIEGRSEAFF. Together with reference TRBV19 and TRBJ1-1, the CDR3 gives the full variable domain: DGGITQSPKYLFRKEGQNVTLSCEQNLNHDAMYWYRQDPGQGLRLIYYSQIVNDFQKGDIAEGYSVSREKKESFPLTVTSAQKNPTAFYLCASSIEGRSEAFFGQGTRLTVV.

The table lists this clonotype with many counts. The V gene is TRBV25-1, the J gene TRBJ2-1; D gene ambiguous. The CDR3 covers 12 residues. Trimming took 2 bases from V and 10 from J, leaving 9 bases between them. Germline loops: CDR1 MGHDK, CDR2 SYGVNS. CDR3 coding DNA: TGTGCCAGCAGTGAACGGGCACAGGAGCAGTTCTTC. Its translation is CASSERAQEQFF.

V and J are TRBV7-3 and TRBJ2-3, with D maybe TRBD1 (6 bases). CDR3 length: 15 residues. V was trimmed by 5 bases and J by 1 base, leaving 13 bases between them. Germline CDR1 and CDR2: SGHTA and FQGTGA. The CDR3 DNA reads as TGTGCCAGCAGCCCCCAAGGGGGAGGCACAGATACGCAGTATTTT. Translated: CASSPQGGGTDTQYF.

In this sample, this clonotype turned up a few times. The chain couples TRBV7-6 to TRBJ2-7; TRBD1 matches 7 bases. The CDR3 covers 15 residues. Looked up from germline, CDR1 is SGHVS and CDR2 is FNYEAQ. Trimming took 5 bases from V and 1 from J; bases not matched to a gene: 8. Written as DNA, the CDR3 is TGTGCCAGCAGCACCAGGACAGGAGCTTCCTACGAGCAGTACTTC. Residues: CASSTRTGASYEQYF. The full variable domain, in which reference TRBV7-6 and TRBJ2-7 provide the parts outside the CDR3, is GAGVSQSPRYKVTKRGQDVALRCDPISGHVSLYWYRQALGQGPEFLTYFNYEAQQDKSGLPNDRFSAERPEGSISTLTIQRTEQRDSAMYRCASSTRTGASYEQYFGPGTRLTVT.

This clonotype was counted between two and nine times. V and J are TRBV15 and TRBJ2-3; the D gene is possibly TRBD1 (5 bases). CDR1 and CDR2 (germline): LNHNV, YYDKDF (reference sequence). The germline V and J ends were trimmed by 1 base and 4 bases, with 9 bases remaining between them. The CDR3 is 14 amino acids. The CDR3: CATSRGRDPDTQYF. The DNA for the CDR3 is TGTGCCACCAGCAGAGGCAGGGATCCAGATACGCAGTATTTT.

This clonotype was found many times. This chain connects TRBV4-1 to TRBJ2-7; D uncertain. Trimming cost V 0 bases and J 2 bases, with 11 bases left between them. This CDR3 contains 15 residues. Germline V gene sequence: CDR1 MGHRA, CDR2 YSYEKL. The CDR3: CASSQEVALAYEQYF. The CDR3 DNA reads TGCGCCAGCAGCCAAGAGGTGGCTTTGGCCTACGAGCAGTACTTC.

CDR3 DNA sequence: TGTGCCAGCAGTGGTGGCCTAGCCCGCTACAATGAGCAGTTCTTC. Translation gives CASSGGLARYNEQFF. The rearrangement links TRBV2 to TRBJ2-1; D might be TRBD2 (5 bases). Trimming stripped 4 bases from V and 3 bases from J, with 13 bases between. The CDR3 is made up of 15 amino acids. The germline CDR1 and CDR2 sequences are SNHLY and FYNNEI.